What follows are 22 T cell receptor beta chains derived from one specimen sequenced in a study of blood T cell repertoires in COVID-19. Using immunoSEQ multiplex PCR, the repertoire was profiled, and TCRdb retains in-frame clones only, with some absent. The sample holds 80,000 to 100,000 clones, about 80% seen once. Sequences were obtained from peripheral blood. Receptor source: an older man with acute or convalescent COVID-19.

The chain uses TRBV29-1 and TRBJ1-5; 9 nucleotides align to TRBD1. The ends lost 8 bases at V and 2 bases at J; junction bases unmatched: 4. This CDR3 has 13 amino acids. Germline values: CDR1 SQVTM, CDR2 ANQGSEA. The DNA for the CDR3 is TGCAGCACAGGGGGCGGCCGCAATCAGCCCCAGCATTTT. It is translated as CSTGGGRNQPQHF.

This chain uses TRBV7-9 with TRBJ2-1; TRBD1 might be the D (5 bases). Trimming pared 5 bases from V and 6 bases from J, leaving 11 bases between. Germline CDR1 is SEHNR and CDR2 is FQNEAQ (reference sequence). The CDR3 has 13 amino acids. This chain's CDR3 is CASSQGSFNEQFF. The DNA for the CDR3 is TGTGCCAGCAGCCAGGGAAGTTTCAATGAGCAGTTCTTC. The whole variable domain, filled in from reference TRBV7-9 and TRBJ2-1, reads DTGVSQNPRHKITKRGQNVTFRCDPISEHNRLYWYRQTLGQGPEFLTYFQNEAQLEKSRLLSDRFSAERPKGSFSTLEIQRTEQGDSAMYLCASSQGSFNEQFFGPGTRLTVL.

The chain is built from TRBV27 and TRBJ1-2; 8 nucleotides align to TRBD1. Germline CDR1 is MNHEY and CDR2 is SMNVEV (reference sequence). The CDR3 is 13 amino acids. Trimming took 7 bases from V and 6 from J; bases not matched to a gene: 7. CDR3 sequence reads: CASTATGGNGYTF. The CDR3 nucleotides read TGTGCCAGCACCGCTACAGGGGGGAATGGCTACACCTTC.

The V gene is TRBV11-3, the J gene TRBJ2-5, with 8 nucleotides matching TRBD2. The CDR3 runs 16 residues. V gave up 1 base and J gave up 1 base; unmatched junction bases: 5. Germline values: CDR1 SGHNT, CDR2 YENEEA. This chain's CDR3 is CASSLGRGGVQETQYF. The CDR3, as DNA: TGTGCCAGCAGCTTAGGACGGGGGGGAGTCCAAGAGACCCAGTACTTC.

This chain joins TRBV30 and TRBJ1-1; D is possibly TRBD1 (6 bases). The germline V and J ends were trimmed by 1 base and 5 bases, with 17 bases remaining between them. The CDR3 is 15 residues long. From germline, CDR1 is GTSNPN and CDR2 SVGIG (reference sequence). The CDR3 loop is CAWSDPPQGKTEAFF. CDR3 sequence (DNA): TGTGCCTGGAGTGACCCCCCACAGGGTAAAACTGAAGCTTTCTTT.

The rearrangement joins TRBV7-2 to TRBJ1-2; D possibly corresponds to TRBD1 (5 bases). CDR1 and CDR2 from the germline V gene are SGHTA and FQGNSA. Trimming shortened V by 1 base and J by 7 bases, and 10 bases separated the two germline ends. The CDR3 covers 13 residues. The CDR3 DNA follows: TGTGCCAGCAGCTTAGGCAGGGAAGGTGGCTACACCTTC. Protein product: CASSLGREGGYTF.

The gene calls are TRBV5-1 and TRBJ2-7; maybe TRBD2 (6 bases). The CDR3 contains 15 residues. CDR1 SGHRS and CDR2 YFSETQ come from the germline V gene. V gave up 2 bases and J gave up 0 bases, with 12 bases separating them. CDR3 sequence: CASSFLDGSSYEQYF. The CDR3 DNA follows: TGCGCCAGCAGCTTTCTTGACGGGAGCTCCTACGAGCAGTACTTC.

The chain uses TRBV7-2 and TRBJ1-2; 8 bases agree with TRBD1. Germline loops: CDR1 SGHTA, CDR2 FQGNSA. The CDR3 sequence is 16 residues long. Losses at the gene ends were 2 bases for V and 0 bases for J; bases not matched to a gene: 5. The CDR3: CASSLQGARANYGYTF. For the CDR3, the DNA is TGTGCCAGCAGCTTACAGGGGGCGCGAGCTAACTATGGCTACACCTTC.

This clone is a singleton in its sample. V usage is TRBV13 and J usage is TRBJ1-2, with 8 bases matching TRBD1. Looked up from germline, CDR1 is PRHDT and CDR2 is FYEKMQ (reference sequence). The J segment lost 8 bases and the V segment lost 4 bases, leaving 9 bases of the junction unmatched. The CDR3 runs to 14 residues. The CDR3: CASSSGQASWGYTF. The CDR3 DNA reads as TGTGCCAGCAGCTCGGGACAGGCGTCTTGGGGCTACACCTTC.

This clone was seen just once. J is TRBJ2-2 and V is TRBV27; TRBD2 agrees at 10 bases. CDR1 is MNHEY and CDR2 is SMNVEV in the germline V gene (reference sequence). Trimming at V came to 3 bases and at J to 6 bases, leaving 4 bases not matched to a gene. CDR3 length: 15 amino acids. CDR3 nucleotides: TGTGCCAGCAGTTTGGAGGGACTAGCGTCCGGGGAGCTGTTTTTT. This codes for CASSLEGLASGELFF.

This sequence joins TRBV7-6 and TRBJ1-5; 8 positions agree with TRBD1. The CDR3 covers 17 residues. Looked up from germline, CDR1 is SGHVS and CDR2 is FNYEAQ. V shed 5 bases, J shed 0 bases, and the junction held 9 bases outside the gene matches. The CDR3 here is CASSPQGVGNSNQPQHF. The CDR3 bases are TGTGCCAGCAGCCCACAGGGGGTGGGGAATAGCAATCAGCCCCAGCATTTT.

With respect to this clone: Distinct nucleotide sequences in the sample also encode this CDR3. The CDR3 reads CASSIRSYGYTF. In nucleotides, the CDR3 is TGTGCCAGTAGTATACGGTCCTATGGCTACACCTTC. J is TRBJ1-2 and V is TRBV19, with D unclear. This CDR3 comprises 12 residues. Germline CDR1 LNHDA, CDR2 SQIVND (reference sequence). Trimming took 2 bases from V and 4 from J, leaving 5 bases between them.

The V gene is TRBV4-3, the J gene TRBJ2-1; 7 bases line up with TRBD1. The germline gives CDR1 LGHNA, CDR2 YSLEER. The CDR3 length is 17 residues. With V trimmed by 0 bases and J by 0 bases, 5 bases remained unmatched. The CDR3 loop reads CASSQERGLSSYNEQFF. The CDR3 DNA follows: TGCGCCAGCAGCCAAGAGAGGGGGCTCAGCTCCTACAATGAGCAGTTCTTC.

V gene TRBV24-1 combines with J gene TRBJ1-1; D unresolved. Trimming stripped 0 bases from V and 8 bases from J, with 9 bases between. The CDR3 sequence is 13 residues long. The germline CDR1 and CDR2 sequences are KGHDR and SFDVKD. The chain's CDR3 is CATSDLGGREAFF. In nucleotides, the CDR3 is TGTGCCACCAGTGATTTGGGAGGGAGGGAAGCTTTCTTT.

The chain employs TRBV5-5 and TRBJ2-3; no clear D gene. This CDR3 is 13 amino acids long. Germline V gives CDR1 SGHKS, CDR2 YYEKEE (reference sequence). V was cut by 2 bases and J by 2 bases, with 6 bases left in between. CDR3 residues: CASSFPNTDTQYF. Here the CDR3 DNA reads TGTGCCAGCAGCTTCCCTAACACAGATACGCAGTATTTT. Supplemented by reference TRBV5-5 and TRBJ2-3, the full variable domain reads DAGVTQSPTHLIKTRGQQVTLRCSPISGHKSVSWYQQVLGQGPQFIFQYYEKEERGRGNFPDRFSARQFPNYSSELNVNALLLGDSALYLCASSFPNTDTQYFGPGTRLTVL.

This rearrangement joins TRBV20-1 to TRBJ2-7; 7 bases agree with TRBD1. The germline V gene encodes CDR1 DFQATT and CDR2 SNEGSKA (reference sequence). The CDR3 runs 14 residues. Trimming cost V 3 bases and J 0 bases; bases outside gene matches: 5. The CDR3 DNA sequence: TGCAGTGCTAGTCGGGACAGCAGCTCCTACGAGCAGTACTTC. Translating it yields CSASRDSSSYEQYF.

V usage is TRBV7-8 and J usage is TRBJ2-1; TRBD2 is a possible D gene (6 bases). Germline V lookup: CDR1 SGHVS, CDR2 FQNEAQ. This CDR3 has 15 amino acids. V lost 1 base to trimming and J lost 4 bases, with 11 bases between them. CDR3 DNA: TGTGCCAGCAGCTTAGGCCTAGCGACTTACAATGAGCAGTTCTTC. Amino acids: CASSLGLATYNEQFF.

The rearrangement links TRBV9 to TRBJ2-1, with TRBD2 matching 9 bases. This CDR3 is built from 15 residues. Germline CDR1 is SGDLS and CDR2 is YYNGEE. Trimming at V came to 5 bases and at J to 3 bases, leaving 6 bases not matched to a gene. CDR3 nucleotides: TGTGCCAGCAGGAGGGGACTAGCCCACTACAATGAGCAGTTCTTC. Protein product: CASRRGLAHYNEQFF.

A few counts support this clone. The CDR3 DNA reads TGTGCCAGCAGTGAGCGGCCCTACGAGCAGTACTTC. Protein product: CASSERPYEQYF. V usage is TRBV28 and J usage is TRBJ2-7, with D maybe TRBD2 (5 bases). V was pared by 5 bases and J by 2 bases, with 7 bases between. Germline V lookup: CDR1 MDHEN, CDR2 SYDVKM. This CDR3 spans 12 amino acids.

The CDR3 region is CASSSGQVGTDTQYF. CDR3 DNA sequence: TGTGCCAGCAGCTCCGGACAGGTTGGCACAGATACGCAGTATTTT. The rearrangement joins TRBV7-2 to TRBJ2-3; 7 bases align to TRBD1. This CDR3 region has 15 residues. Germline loops: CDR1 SGHTA, CDR2 FQGNSA. J gave up 1 base and V 4 bases, and 5 bases lay outside the gene matches.

The J gene is TRBJ1-5, the V gene TRBV15, with 8 nucleotides matching TRBD1. The ends lost 5 bases at V and 6 bases at J; junction bases unmatched: 12. The CDR3 covers 16 residues. Per the germline V gene, CDR1 is LNHNV and CDR2 is YYDKDF (reference sequence). The CDR3 nucleotides read TGTGCCACCAGCGCAAGCCAGGGGGCTAAGGGTCAGCCCCAGCATTTT. Protein product: CATSASQGAKGQPQHF. The full variable domain, rest sourced from reference TRBV15 and TRBJ1-5, is DAMVIQNPRYQVTQFGKPVTLSCSQTLNHNVMYWYQQKSSQAPKLLFHYYDKDFNNEADTPDNFQSRRPNTSFCFLDIRSPGLGDTAMYLCATSASQGAKGQPQHFGDGTRLSIL.

This clone was observed at least ten times. The chain couples TRBV24-1 to TRBJ2-1; maybe TRBD1 (6 bases). The germline gives CDR1 KGHDR, CDR2 SFDVKD. The CDR3 has 15 residues. V lost 5 bases to trimming and J lost 0 bases, with 10 bases between them. CDR3 DNA: TGTGCCACCAGTGGCGGACAGAGCTCCTACAATGAGCAGTTCTTC. This sequence encodes CATSGGQSSYNEQFF.